This entry lists 13 T cell receptor beta chains sequenced from one sample in a study of OX40 agonist ivuxolimab in advanced cancers. TCRdb's table, derived via immunoSEQ multiplex PCR, lists solely in-frame clones and lacks some. Seen here are approximately 60,000 clones, approximately 90% observed once, and the top ten hold approximately 12%. The sequencing here drew on CD4+ or CD8+ T cells sorted from blood, taken in a trial of the OX40 agonist ivuxolimab. The source is an adult with an advanced solid tumor such as melanoma, head and neck, liver or kidney cancer.

V gene TRBV6-1 combines with J gene TRBJ2-1; the D gene is possibly TRBD1 (5 bases). Between the trimmed V and J ends, which lost 2 bases and 1 base, there was a span of 21 bases. Germline V gene data show CDR1 as MNHNS and CDR2 as SASEGT. CDR3 length: 19 amino acids. CDR3 in amino acids: CASSESGWQGSGSYNEQFF. CDR3 in DNA: TGTGCCAGCAGTGAAAGTGGCTGGCAGGGTAGTGGGTCCTACAATGAGCAGTTCTTC.

The V call is TRBV27, the J call TRBJ1-1; unclear D gene. The CDR3 covers 13 residues. V lost 7 bases, J lost 1 base, and 10 bases lay in between. CDR1 is MNHEY, CDR2 SMNVEV, per germline (reference sequence). Here the CDR3 reads CASTPGGNTEAFF. DNA for the CDR3: TGTGCCAGCACTCCGGGAGGGAACACTGAAGCTTTCTTT.

V and J are TRBV4-1 and TRBJ2-5; maybe TRBD1 (6 bases). This CDR3 spans 15 amino acids. CDR1 is MGHRA and CDR2 is YSYEKL in the germline V gene. V was clipped by 0 bases and J by 1 base, with 9 bases between them. The CDR3 DNA follows: TGCGCCAGCAGCCAAGAGGGGACAATCCAAGAGACCCAGTACTTC. This sequence encodes CASSQEGTIQETQYF.

J is TRBJ2-3 and V is TRBV27; no clear D. The V end was cut by 2 bases, the J end by 4 bases, with 10 bases between. Germline values: CDR1 MNHEY, CDR2 SMNVEV (reference sequence). This CDR3 contains 14 residues. CDR3 sequence: CASSLAFPADTQYF. CDR3 nucleotide sequence: TGTGCCAGCAGTTTAGCCTTTCCCGCAGATACGCAGTATTTT.

The V call is TRBV29-1, the J call TRBJ2-3; a possible D gene is TRBD2 (5 bases). The length of the CDR3 is 15 residues. CDR1 is SQVTM and CDR2 is ANQGSEA in the germline V gene. V shed 6 bases and J shed 0 bases, with 16 bases lying between them. CDR3 DNA: TGCAGCGTAGAAACGGACTCCGCTAGCACAGATACGCAGTATTTT. Amino acids: CSVETDSASTDTQYF.

The CDR3 DNA reads TGTGCCAGCAGTTCCGGACTAGCGGGAGGGTCGGCCTACAATGAGCAGTTCTTC. Translation: CASSSGLAGGSAYNEQFF. This sequence joins TRBV27 and TRBJ2-1, with 15 bases that match TRBD2. This CDR3 spans 18 amino acids. Germline V gene lookup returns CDR1 MNHEY and CDR2 SMNVEV (reference sequence). The junction had 6 bases not matched to a gene; V was cut back by 4 bases and J by 2 bases.

The chain is built from TRBV4-1 and TRBJ2-7; the D is unclear. The CDR3 extends over 15 amino acids. From germline, CDR1 is MGHRA and CDR2 YSYEKL. Trimming removed 1 base at V and 0 bases at J, with 10 bases between. The DNA for the CDR3 is TGCGCCAGCAGCCAAGTGTCAAGTAGCTCCTACGAGCAGTACTTC. This translates into CASSQVSSSSYEQYF.

The J gene is TRBJ1-1, the V gene TRBV19; D is unclear. The V gene lost 2 bases and the J gene lost 0 bases, with 10 bases spanning the gap. Germline CDR1 and CDR2: LNHDA and SQIVND (reference sequence). The CDR3 runs to 15 residues. CDR3 amino acids: CASSILKDMNTEAFF. In DNA, the CDR3 is TGTGCCAGTAGTATATTGAAAGATATGAACACTGAAGCTTTCTTT.

The chain combines TRBV5-4 with TRBJ2-3; possible D gene TRBD2, 5 bases. The CDR3 runs to 17 residues. From germline, CDR1 is SGHNT and CDR2 YYREEE (reference sequence). The V gene lost 0 bases and the J gene lost 0 bases, with 14 bases spanning the gap. As DNA, the CDR3 is TGTGCCAGCAGCTTGGGAAGGAGCGGAGTAAGCACAGATACGCAGTATTTT. This translates into CASSLGRSGVSTDTQYF.

V gene TRBV28 combines with J gene TRBJ2-1; the D is unclear. CDR1 is MDHEN and CDR2 is SYDVKM in the germline V gene. V was shortened by 4 bases and J by 8 bases, with 15 bases between the two germline ends. This CDR3 contains 14 residues. In DNA form, the CDR3 reads TGTGCCAGCAGTTCAAGGCCGACCCTCGATGAGCAGTTCTTC. As protein: CASSSRPTLDEQFF.

The chain links TRBV27 to TRBJ2-1; TRBD2 agrees at 8 bases. The CDR3 contains 15 residues. V dropped 4 bases and J dropped 3; count of bases not matched to a gene: 5. Per germline, CDR1 MNHEY and CDR2 SMNVEV (reference sequence). Here the CDR3 reads CASSSLGLDYNEQFF. In DNA form, the CDR3 reads TGTGCCAGCAGTTCTCTGGGACTAGACTACAATGAGCAGTTCTTC.

The table lists this clone with a count of one. The J gene is TRBJ2-5, the V gene TRBV28, with 9 nucleotides matching TRBD2. The CDR3 runs to 16 residues. The germline V gene has CDR1 MDHEN and CDR2 SYDVKM. V lost 5 bases, J lost 1 base, and 8 bases stayed unmatched. CDR3 bases: TGTGCCAGCAGTCTGACTAGCGGAGGAATCCAAGAGACCCAGTACTTC. Protein: CASSLTSGGIQETQYF.

The CDR3 sequence is CASSRSPGTGGFNEQFF. CDR3 nucleotides: TGCGCCAGCAGCCGCAGCCCCGGGACAGGGGGCTTCAATGAGCAGTTCTTC. The gene calls are TRBV4-3 and TRBJ2-1, with TRBD1 matching 12 bases. There are 17 residues in the CDR3. The ends lost 4 bases at V and 6 bases at J; junction bases unmatched: 10. Germline V gene sequence: CDR1 LGHNA, CDR2 YSLEER.